This T cell receptor beta chain was profiled in a study of cytomegalovirus exposure and HLA in healthy donors. In the study overall: Earlier results showed roughly 120 million unique TCR beta sequences derived from roughly 190 million T cells. Study-level points and caveats: V segments that were indistinguishable, TRBV6-2 and TRBV6-3 among them, were omitted from analysis. It was 164 TCR beta chains that were listed as cytomegalovirus-associated.

The CDR3 extends over 15 amino acids. Germline lookup yields CDR1 LNHDA and CDR2 SQIVND (reference sequence). The V gene lost 7 bases and the J gene lost 4 bases, with 19 bases spanning the gap. The study ran its PCR with 60 Vbeta and 13 Jbeta primers. Assay: immunoSEQ multiplex PCR; the TCRdb copy retains only in-frame clones and omits some. The sample contains about 130,000 clones, 79% of which appear only once. This clone was recorded only once. What it binds is unknown. This clonotype originated in a man aged 35-49 years in good health and CMV-seropositive. What was sequenced was PBMCs. The V and J genes are TRBV19 and TRBJ1-2; possibly TRBD1 for D (5 bases). The DNA of the CDR3 is TGTGCCAGTACCCCCTTAGCGGGCAGGGCCTATGGCTACACCTTC. Translated: CASTPLAGRAYGYTF.